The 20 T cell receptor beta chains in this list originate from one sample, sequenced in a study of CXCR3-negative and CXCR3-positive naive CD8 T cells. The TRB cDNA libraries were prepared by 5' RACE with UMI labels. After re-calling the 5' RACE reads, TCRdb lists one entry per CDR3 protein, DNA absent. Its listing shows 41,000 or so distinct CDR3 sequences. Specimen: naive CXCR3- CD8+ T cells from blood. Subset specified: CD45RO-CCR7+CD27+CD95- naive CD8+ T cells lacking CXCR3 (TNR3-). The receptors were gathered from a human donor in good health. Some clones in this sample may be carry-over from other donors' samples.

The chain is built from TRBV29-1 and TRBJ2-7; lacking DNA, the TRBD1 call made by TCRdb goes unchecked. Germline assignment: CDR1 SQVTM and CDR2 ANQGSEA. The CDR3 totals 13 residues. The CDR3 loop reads CSVEGGHSYEQYF.

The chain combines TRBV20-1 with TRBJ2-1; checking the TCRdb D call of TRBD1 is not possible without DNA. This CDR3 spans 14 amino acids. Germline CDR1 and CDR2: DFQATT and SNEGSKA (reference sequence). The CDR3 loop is CSALDIFSYNEQFF.

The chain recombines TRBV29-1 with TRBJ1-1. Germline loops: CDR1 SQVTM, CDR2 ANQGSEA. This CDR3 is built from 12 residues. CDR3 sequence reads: CSVGGWNTEAFF.

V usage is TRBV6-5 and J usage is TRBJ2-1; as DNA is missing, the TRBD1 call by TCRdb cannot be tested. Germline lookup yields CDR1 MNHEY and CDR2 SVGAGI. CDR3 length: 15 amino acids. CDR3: CASSPGQLTYNEQFF.

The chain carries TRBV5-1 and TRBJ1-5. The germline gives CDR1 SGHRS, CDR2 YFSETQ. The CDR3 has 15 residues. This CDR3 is CASSLGDLGNQPQHF.

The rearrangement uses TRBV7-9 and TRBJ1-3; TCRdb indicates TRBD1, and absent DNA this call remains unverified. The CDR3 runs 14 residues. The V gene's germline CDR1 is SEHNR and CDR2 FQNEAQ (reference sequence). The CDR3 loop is CASSLAPQGNTIYF.

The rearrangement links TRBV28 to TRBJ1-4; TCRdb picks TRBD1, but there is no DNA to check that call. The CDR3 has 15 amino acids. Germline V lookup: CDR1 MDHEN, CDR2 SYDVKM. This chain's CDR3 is CASSSQGAINEKLFF.

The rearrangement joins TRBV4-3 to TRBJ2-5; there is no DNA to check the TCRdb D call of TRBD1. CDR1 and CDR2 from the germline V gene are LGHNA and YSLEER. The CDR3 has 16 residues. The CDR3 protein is CASSQDRDRGLETQYF.

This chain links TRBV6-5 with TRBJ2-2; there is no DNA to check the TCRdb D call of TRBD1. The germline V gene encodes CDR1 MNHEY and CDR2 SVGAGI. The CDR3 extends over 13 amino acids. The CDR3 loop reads CASSTGGAGELFF.

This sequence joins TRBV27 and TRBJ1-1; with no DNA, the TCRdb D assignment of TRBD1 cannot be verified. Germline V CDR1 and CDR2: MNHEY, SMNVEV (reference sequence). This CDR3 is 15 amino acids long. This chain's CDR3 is CASSFTTGGITEAFF.

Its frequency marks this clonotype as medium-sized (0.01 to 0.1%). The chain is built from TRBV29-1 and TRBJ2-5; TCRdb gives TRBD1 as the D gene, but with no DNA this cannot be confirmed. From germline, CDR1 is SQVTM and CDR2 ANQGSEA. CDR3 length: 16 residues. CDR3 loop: CSVIPTWTGPQETQYF. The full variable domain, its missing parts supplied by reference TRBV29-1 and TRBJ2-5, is SAVISQKPSRDICQRGTSLTIQCQVDSQVTMMFWYRQQPGQSLTLIATANQGSEATYESGFVIDKFPISRPNLTFSTLTVSNMSPEDSSIYLCSVIPTWTGPQETQYFGPGTRLLVL.

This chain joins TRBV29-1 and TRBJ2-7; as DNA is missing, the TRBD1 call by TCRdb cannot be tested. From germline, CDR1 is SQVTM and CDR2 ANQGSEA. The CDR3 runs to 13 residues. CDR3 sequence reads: CSVEESGGETQYF.

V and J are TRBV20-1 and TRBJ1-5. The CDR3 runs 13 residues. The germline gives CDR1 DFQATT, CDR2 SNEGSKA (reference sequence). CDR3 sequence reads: CSARDPGNQPQHF.

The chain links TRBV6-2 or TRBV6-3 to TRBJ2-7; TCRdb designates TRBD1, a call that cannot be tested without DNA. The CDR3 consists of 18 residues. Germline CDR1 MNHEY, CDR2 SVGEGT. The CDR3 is CASSYVEPIPGSSYEQYF.

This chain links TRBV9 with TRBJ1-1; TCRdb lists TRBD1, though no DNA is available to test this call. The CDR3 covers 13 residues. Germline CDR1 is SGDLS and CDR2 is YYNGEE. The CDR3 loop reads CASSPSGGYEAFF.

The CDR3 protein is CASSYSSFPSGGTRPLTQETQYF. The chain recombines TRBV6-5 with TRBJ2-5; TCRdb's D call of TRBD2 is untestable without DNA. The CDR3 consists of 23 residues. The germline V gene encodes CDR1 MNHEY and CDR2 SVGAGI.

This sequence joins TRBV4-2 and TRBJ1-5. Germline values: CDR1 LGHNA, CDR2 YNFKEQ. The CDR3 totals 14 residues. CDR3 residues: CASSQDFAQQPQHF.

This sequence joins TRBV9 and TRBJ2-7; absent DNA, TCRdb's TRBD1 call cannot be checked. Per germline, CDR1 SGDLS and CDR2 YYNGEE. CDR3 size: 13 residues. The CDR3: CASSGDPHYEQYF.

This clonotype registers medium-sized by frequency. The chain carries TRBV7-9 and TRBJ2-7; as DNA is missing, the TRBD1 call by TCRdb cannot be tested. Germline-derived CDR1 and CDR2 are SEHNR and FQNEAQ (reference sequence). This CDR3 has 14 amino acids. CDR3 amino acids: CASSSGAGSYEQYF.

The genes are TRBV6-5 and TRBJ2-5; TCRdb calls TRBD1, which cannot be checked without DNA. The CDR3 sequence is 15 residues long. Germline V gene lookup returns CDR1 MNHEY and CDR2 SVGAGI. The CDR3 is CASTPSTGGWGTQYF.